This TCR beta chain was sequenced for a study of human T cells and chemical hapten exposure. There are many counts of this clonotype. In the library, unique molecular identifiers were attached to individual cDNA molecules. Per the original methods: Samples ranged from 23,224 to 690,600 TCRs, with a median of about 96,000. TCRdb re-derived calls from the RACE reads in MiXCR, one entry per CDR3 protein. The V and J calls were determined by TCRdb, not by the authors. The data hold about 100,000 distinct CDR3 sequences, with approximately 10% observed a single time. The germline V gene encodes CDR1 MDHEN and CDR2 SYDVKM. J gave up 3 bases and V 7 bases, and 5 bases lay outside the gene matches. This CDR3 is 13 amino acids long. Stated time point: patch test 1, 2 weeks after DPC sensitization. Noted treatment: therapeutic diphenylcyclopropenone sensitization with weekly scalp DPC.

The chain recombines TRBV28 with TRBJ2-7; TRBD1 matches 8 bases. Sequencing used whole blood, obtained in connection with sensitization to the hapten diphenylcyclopropenone (DPC). The TCR sequence derives from a woman aged 40 to 50 with alopecia areata. Some clones in this sample may be carry-over from other donors' samples. In nucleotides, the CDR3 is TGTGCCAGCATGGCAGGGGGCCTCTACGAGCAGTACTTC. It translates to CASMAGGLYEQYF.